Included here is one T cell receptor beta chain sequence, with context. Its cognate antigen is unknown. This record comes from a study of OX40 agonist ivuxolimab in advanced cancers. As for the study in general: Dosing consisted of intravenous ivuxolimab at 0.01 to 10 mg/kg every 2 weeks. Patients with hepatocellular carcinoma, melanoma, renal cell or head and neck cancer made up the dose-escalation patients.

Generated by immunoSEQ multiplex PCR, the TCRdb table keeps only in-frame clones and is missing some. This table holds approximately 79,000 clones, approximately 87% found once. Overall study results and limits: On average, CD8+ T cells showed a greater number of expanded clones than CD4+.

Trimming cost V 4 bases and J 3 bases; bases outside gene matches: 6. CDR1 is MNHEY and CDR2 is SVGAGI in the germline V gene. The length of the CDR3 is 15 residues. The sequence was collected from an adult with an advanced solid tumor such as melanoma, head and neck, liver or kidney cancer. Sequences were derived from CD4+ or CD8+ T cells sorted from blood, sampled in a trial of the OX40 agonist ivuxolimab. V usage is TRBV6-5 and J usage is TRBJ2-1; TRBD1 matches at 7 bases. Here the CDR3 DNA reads TGTGCCAGCAGTTTTGACCGGGACAGCTACAATGAGCAGTTCTTC. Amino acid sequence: CASSFDRDSYNEQFF.